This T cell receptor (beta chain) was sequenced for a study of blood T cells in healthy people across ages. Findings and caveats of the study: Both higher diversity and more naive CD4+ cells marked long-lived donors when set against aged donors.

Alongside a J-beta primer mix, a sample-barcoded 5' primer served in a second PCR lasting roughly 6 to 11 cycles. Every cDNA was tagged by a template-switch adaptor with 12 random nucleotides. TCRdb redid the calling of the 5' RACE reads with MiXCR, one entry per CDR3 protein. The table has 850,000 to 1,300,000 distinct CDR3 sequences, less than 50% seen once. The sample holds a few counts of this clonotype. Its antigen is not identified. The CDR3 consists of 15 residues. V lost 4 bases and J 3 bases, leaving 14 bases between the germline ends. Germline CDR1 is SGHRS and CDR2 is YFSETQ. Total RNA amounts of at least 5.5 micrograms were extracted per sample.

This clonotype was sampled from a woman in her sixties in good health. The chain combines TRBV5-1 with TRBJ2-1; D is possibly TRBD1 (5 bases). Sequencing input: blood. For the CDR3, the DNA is TGCGCCAGCAGCCCCAGAACCAGGGTCTACAATGAGCAGTTCTTC. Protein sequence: CASSPRTRVYNEQFF.